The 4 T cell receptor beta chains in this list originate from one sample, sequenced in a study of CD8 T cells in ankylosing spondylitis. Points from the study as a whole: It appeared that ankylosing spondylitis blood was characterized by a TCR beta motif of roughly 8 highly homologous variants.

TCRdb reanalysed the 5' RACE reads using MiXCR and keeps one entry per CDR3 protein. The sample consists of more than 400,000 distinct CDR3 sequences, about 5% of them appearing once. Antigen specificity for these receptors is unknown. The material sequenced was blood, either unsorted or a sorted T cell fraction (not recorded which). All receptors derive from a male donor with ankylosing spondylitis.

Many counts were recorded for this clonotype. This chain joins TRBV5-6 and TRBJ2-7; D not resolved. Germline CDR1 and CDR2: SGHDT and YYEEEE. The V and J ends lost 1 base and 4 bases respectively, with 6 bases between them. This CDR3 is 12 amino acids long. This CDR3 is CASSLYSYEQYF. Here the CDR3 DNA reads TGTGCCAGCAGCTTGTACAGTTACGAGCAGTACTTC.

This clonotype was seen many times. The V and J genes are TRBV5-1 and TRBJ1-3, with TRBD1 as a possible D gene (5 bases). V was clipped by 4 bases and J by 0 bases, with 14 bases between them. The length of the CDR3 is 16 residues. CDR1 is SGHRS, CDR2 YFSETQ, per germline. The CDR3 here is CASSTGTAASGNTIYF. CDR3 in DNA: TGCGCCAGCAGCACGGGGACCGCCGCCTCTGGAAACACCATATATTTT. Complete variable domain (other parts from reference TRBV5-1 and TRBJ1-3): KAGVTQTPRYLIKTRGQQVTLSCSPISGHRSVSWYQQTPGQGLQFLFEYFSETQRNKGNFPGRFSGRQFSNSRSEMNVSTLELGDSALYLCASSTGTAASGNTIYFGEGSWLTVV.

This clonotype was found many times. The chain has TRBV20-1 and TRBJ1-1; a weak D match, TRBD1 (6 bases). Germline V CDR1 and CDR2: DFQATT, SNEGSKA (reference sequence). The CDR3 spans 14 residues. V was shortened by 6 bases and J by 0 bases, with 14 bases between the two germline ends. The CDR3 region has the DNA TGCAGTGCCGCCCCGGACAGTCTGAACACTGAAGCTTTCTTT. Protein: CSAAPDSLNTEAFF.

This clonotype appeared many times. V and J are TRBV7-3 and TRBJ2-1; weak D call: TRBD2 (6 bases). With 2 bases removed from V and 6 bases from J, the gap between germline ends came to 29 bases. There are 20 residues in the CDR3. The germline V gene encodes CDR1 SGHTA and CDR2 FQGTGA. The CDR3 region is CASSLSPPDLTGYGGNEQFF. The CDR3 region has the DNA TGTGCCAGCAGCTTATCCCCCCCGGACTTAACTGGATACGGGGGCAATGAGCAGTTCTTC.